This entry describes one T cell receptor (beta chain). As yet, its antigen is unknown. This entry is derived from a study of cytomegalovirus exposure and HLA in healthy donors. Study conclusions and caveats: In a later analysis, 15,000 to 20,000 TCR beta sequences were associated with HLA alleles at 0.05 false discovery rate. Later on, an analysis showed TCR association rates differing by HLA locus, with DRB1 the most and HLA-C the fewest.

The PCR contained 60 Vbeta and 13 Jbeta primers. Method: immunoSEQ multiplex PCR; TCRdb's copy keeps in-frame clones and lacks some. The sample includes 240,000 or so clones, roughly four fifths seen only once; the top ten take almost 8%. The sequenced sample consisted of PBMCs. The receptor comes from a woman aged 60-75 years in good health and CMV-seropositive.

CDR3 sequence reads: CASSSTDRAVFYGYTF. DNA of the CDR3: TGTGCCAGCAGTTCCACAGACAGGGCGGTTTTCTATGGCTACACCTTC. The V call is TRBV28, the J call TRBJ1-2, with 7 bases that match TRBD1. The CDR3 spans 16 residues. Germline-derived CDR1 and CDR2 are MDHEN and SYDVKM. V gave up 4 bases and J gave up 4 bases; unmatched junction bases: 12.